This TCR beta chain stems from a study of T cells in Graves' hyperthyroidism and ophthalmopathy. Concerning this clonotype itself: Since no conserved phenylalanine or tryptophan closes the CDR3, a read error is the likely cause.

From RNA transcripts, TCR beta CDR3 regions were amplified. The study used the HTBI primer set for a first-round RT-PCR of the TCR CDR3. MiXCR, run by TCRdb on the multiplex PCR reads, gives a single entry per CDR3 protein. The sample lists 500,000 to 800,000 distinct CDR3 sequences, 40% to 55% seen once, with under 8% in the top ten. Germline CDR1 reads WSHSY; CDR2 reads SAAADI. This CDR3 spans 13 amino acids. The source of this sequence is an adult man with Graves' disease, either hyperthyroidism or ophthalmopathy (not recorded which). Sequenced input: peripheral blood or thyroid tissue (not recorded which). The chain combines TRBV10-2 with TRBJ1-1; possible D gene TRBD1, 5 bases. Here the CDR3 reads CASSEARETEAFL. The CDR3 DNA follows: TGTGCCAGCAGTGAGGCCAGGGAGACTGAAGCTTTCCTT.